This T cell receptor beta chain was captured by sequencing in a study of identifying expanded T cells in peripheral blood (dated by TCRdb to about 2019). Regarding the study in general: Four technical replicates, made by sequencing separate aliquots from the same pool of genomic DNA, were compared pairwise. What the research found in general, with its limitations: The binomial model flagged about 1.2 differentially abundant clones between technical replicates, compared with around 15 over approximately two weeks and roughly 19 over about four weeks. It was expected by the authors that biological variance in healthy repertoires might increase further over much longer intervals, such as months to years. For all healthy donors, the variance in clone template counts between two-week samples rose significantly as total template count increased. Across all healthy-donor time intervals, the beta-binomial model significantly lowered both the number of clones called differentially abundant and the false-positive rate.

During the collection period, no infections or other immune events were recorded for the healthy donors. Blood repertoires from healthy donors were used as a training cohort for calibrating time-dependent variance in a beta-binomial model of differential abundance of T-cell clones. The training cohort comprised roughly ten healthy donors, 3 female and 7 male. On average the donors were about 45 years old, and their ages spanned roughly 29 to 64 years. Whole blood was collected from each healthy donor at three time points spaced two weeks apart and obtained from a commercial supplier. Genomic DNA was extracted from unsorted whole blood for immunosequencing. As to this clone: Its antigen is still unknown. No much larger clone exists at a distance of one base, and base qualities are not known.

CDR1 and CDR2 are read off the germline V gene (reference sequence) as SEHNR and FQNEAQ. The CDR3 runs 14 amino acids, cysteine and phenylalanine included. Only CDR3 DNA is held: 42 bases, read in frame from base 1. Trimming at the junction amounts to 5 bases on V and 3 bases on J, and the germline ends lie 13 bases apart. TCRbeta CDR3 regions were profiled by bias-controlled multiplex PCR amplification of genomic DNA with the immunoSEQ Assay. Processing in the source paper ran as follows. To quantify the absolute abundance of each unique TCRbeta CDR3 region, the sequences were collapsed and filtered. Two models were used to test differential abundance: a binomial model (Fisher-equivalent) and a beta-binomial model that adds time-dependent variance fitted from healthy donors. Clones with fewer than 5 combined templates were removed, and differential abundance was called for clones with a Benjamini-Hochberg FDR below 0.01. Beta-binomial variance was modeled as a function of total template count across the two samples using the form v = (b*log(k)+a)^2. Held by TCRdb, this immuneACCESS table contains in-frame sequences only and omits some clones. Under half of the omission traces to an unresolved V gene where checked; the cause of the rest is unknown. Clone size and V and J calls were adopted from that table, with D and trimming inferred from the DNA. A total of around 100,000 clones appear in this sample, more than 70% of them only once. The ten largest clones add up to over 12% of the sample.

This clonotype was obtained from a person aged 18-70 years in good health. What was sequenced was blood. The chain is made from TRBV7-9 and TRBJ2-5; the D element could tentatively be TRBD1 or TRBD2, as 6 bases agree for each. The CDR3 region: CASSQGGQKETQYF. The nucleotide sequence is given as TGTGCCAGCAGCCAAGGGGGGCAGAAAGAGACCCAGTACTTC.